Following are 14 T cell receptor beta chains from one sample sequenced in a study of blood T cell repertoires in COVID-19. Clones were read by immunoSEQ multiplex PCR, and TCRdb kept only the in-frame ones, dropping some. The table records a few hundred thousand clones, roughly 82% of them present only once. Input material: peripheral blood. These receptor sequences come from a man in his forties who had recovered from COVID-19.

CDR3 bases: TGTGCCAGCTCACCACTCCTGCCAGAAATATCAGAGACCCAGTACTTC. Residues: CASSPLLPEISETQYF. The rearrangement uses TRBV18 and TRBJ2-5; D ambiguous. Germline assignment: CDR1 KGHSH and CDR2 LQKENI. CDR3 length: 16 amino acids. Trimming removed 1 base from V and 4 bases from J, with 16 bases in between. The variable domain in full, completed from reference TRBV18 and TRBJ2-5, reads NAGVMQNPRHLVRRRGQEARLRCSPMKGHSHVYWYRQLPEEGLKFMVYLQKENIIDESGMPKERFSAEFPKEGPSILRIQQVVRGDSAAYFCASSPLLPEISETQYFGPGTRLLVL.

On this clone itself: The junction and the germline gene differ at one end; a read error may be behind it. This chain connects TRBV7-2 to TRBJ2-7, with 10 bases identical to TRBD1. The V gene's germline CDR1 is SGHTA and CDR2 FQGNSA. The CDR3 is 15 residues long. The CDR3 spells CASSMRTGGSSEQYF. In DNA form, the CDR3 reads TGTGCCAGCAGCATGCGGACAGGGGGGTCCTCCGAGCAGTACTTC.

The chain links TRBV5-4 to TRBJ2-2, with a tentative D call TRBD2 (7 bases). The length of the CDR3 is 16 residues. Germline V gene lookup returns CDR1 SGHNT and CDR2 YYREEE (reference sequence). Deletions cut 5 bases from V and 7 bases from J, with 21 bases between. The CDR3 nucleotides read TGTGCCAGCAGAAATGGGGGGGCCGCCGGTGACGGGGAGCTGTTTTTT. Amino acids: CASRNGGAAGDGELFF.

The chain combines TRBV16 with TRBJ2-1; 7 bases are shared with TRBD1. Trimming at V came to 0 bases and at J to 8 bases, leaving 7 bases not matched to a gene. CDR1 and CDR2 from the germline V gene are KGHSY and FQNENV. The CDR3 loop spans 15 amino acids. The chain's CDR3 is CASSQSPKGGYEQFF. CDR3 sequence (DNA): TGTGCCAGCAGCCAATCCCCAAAAGGGGGCTATGAGCAGTTCTTC.

This chain uses TRBV7-2 with TRBJ2-7; 8 bases align to TRBD1. Germline V gene lookup returns CDR1 SGHTA and CDR2 FQGNSA. The V gene end was trimmed by 1 base and the J gene end by 12 bases; junction bases not matched to a gene: 14. The CDR3 runs to 15 residues. The CDR3 nucleotides are TGTGCCAGCAGCTTAGGCGCAGGGGGCAGCTCACTCGGGTACTTC. It codes for CASSLGAGGSSLGYF.

The J gene is TRBJ1-6, the V gene TRBV5-1; D ambiguous. Trimming cost V 3 bases and J 5 bases, with 18 bases left between them. CDR1 is SGHRS, CDR2 YFSETQ, per germline. This CDR3 has 17 amino acids. The CDR3 nucleotides are TGCGCCAGCAGCTGGGCCATGGGCCCCTCTAATAATTCACCCCTCCACTTT. Translating gives CASSWAMGPSNNSPLHF.

This chain joins TRBV25-1 and TRBJ2-1, with D perhaps TRBD1 (5 bases). CDR1 and CDR2 from the germline V gene are MGHDK and SYGVNS. The CDR3 has 13 residues. The ends were cut back, 6 bases at V and 8 bases at J, with 14 bases in the middle. The CDR3: CASRPTVSHEQFF. DNA of the CDR3: TGTGCCAGCAGGCCGACAGTTTCACATGAGCAGTTCTTC.

The V call is TRBV7-2, the J call TRBJ2-3; 12 bases match TRBD1. V was pared by 5 bases and J by 4 bases, with 7 bases of the junction left unmatched. The germline gives CDR1 SGHTA, CDR2 FQGNSA. The CDR3 length is 16 residues. CDR3 sequence (DNA): TGTGCCAGCAGCCAAGGGACAGGGGGCGACGCAGATACGCAGTATTTT. It codes for CASSQGTGGDADTQYF.

The CDR3 protein is CASSPGQADTDTQYF. The CDR3 nucleotides are TGTGCCAGCAGCCCGGGACAGGCAGACACAGATACGCAGTATTTT. J is TRBJ2-3 and V is TRBV11-2; 8 nucleotides match TRBD1. The ends lost 5 bases at V and 2 bases at J; junction bases unmatched: 6. Germline V CDR1 and CDR2: SGHAT, FQNNGV. There are 15 residues in the CDR3.

V usage is TRBV12-3 or TRBV12-4 and J usage is TRBJ1-2, with D perhaps TRBD1 (6 bases). Trimming shortened V by 3 bases and J by 2 bases, and 7 bases separated the two germline ends. The CDR3 covers 13 residues. The CDR3 DNA reads TGTGCCAGCAGTTTTGACAGGAACTATGGCTACACCTTC. This encodes CASSFDRNYGYTF.

The chain recombines TRBV29-1 with TRBJ2-1; D is perhaps TRBD1 (5 bases). This CDR3 contains 12 residues. In germline, CDR1 is SQVTM, CDR2 ANQGSEA. The V gene lost 1 base and the J gene lost 9 bases, with 10 bases spanning the gap. In DNA form, the CDR3 reads TGCAGCGTTGAAGGGCAGGGCGGTGAGCAGTTCTTC. Translated, it gives CSVEGQGGEQFF.

The V gene is TRBV19, the J gene TRBJ2-7; 10 bases are a match to TRBD2. J lost 3 bases, V lost 5 bases, and 4 bases had no gene match. Germline-derived CDR1 and CDR2 are LNHDA and SQIVND (reference sequence). The CDR3 runs 14 residues. The CDR3 sequence is CASSWASGGYEQYF. CDR3 coding DNA: TGTGCCAGTAGTTGGGCTAGCGGGGGCTACGAGCAGTACTTC.

The CDR3, as DNA: TGTGCCAGCACCAACACCCAGGGGGCGCCGGGCTACACCTTC. Translated: CASTNTQGAPGYTF. This rearrangement joins TRBV6-5 to TRBJ1-2, with 8 bases fitting TRBD1. This CDR3 is 14 amino acids long. V trimming: 7 bases; J trimming: 8 bases; junction bases outside the gene matches: 12. CDR1 MNHEY and CDR2 SVGAGI come from the germline V gene.

Only a few counts were recorded for this clone. The J gene is TRBJ1-1, the V gene TRBV6-5; possible D gene TRBD1, 5 bases. The CDR3 totals 14 residues. V lost 2 bases and J lost 7, with 14 bases in between. CDR1 and CDR2 (germline): MNHEY, SVGAGI. This CDR3 is CASSYDVGVGEAFF. CDR3 nucleotides: TGTGCCAGCAGTTACGATGTAGGGGTTGGTGAAGCTTTCTTT.